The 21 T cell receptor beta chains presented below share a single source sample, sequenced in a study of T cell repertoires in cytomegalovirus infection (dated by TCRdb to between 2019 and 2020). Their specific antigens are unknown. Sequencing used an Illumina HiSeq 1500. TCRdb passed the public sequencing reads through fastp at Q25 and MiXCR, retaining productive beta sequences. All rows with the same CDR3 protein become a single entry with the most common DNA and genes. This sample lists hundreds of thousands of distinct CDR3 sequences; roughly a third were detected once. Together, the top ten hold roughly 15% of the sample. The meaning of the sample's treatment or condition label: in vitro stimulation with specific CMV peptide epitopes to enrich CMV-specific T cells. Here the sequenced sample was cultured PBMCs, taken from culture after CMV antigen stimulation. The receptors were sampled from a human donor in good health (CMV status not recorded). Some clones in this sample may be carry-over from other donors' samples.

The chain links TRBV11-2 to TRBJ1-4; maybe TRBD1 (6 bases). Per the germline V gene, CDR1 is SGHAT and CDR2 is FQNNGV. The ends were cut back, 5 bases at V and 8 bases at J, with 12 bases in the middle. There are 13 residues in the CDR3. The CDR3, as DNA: TGTGCCAGCAGCCGGACGGGGGGCGAAAAACTGTTTTTT. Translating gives CASSRTGGEKLFF.

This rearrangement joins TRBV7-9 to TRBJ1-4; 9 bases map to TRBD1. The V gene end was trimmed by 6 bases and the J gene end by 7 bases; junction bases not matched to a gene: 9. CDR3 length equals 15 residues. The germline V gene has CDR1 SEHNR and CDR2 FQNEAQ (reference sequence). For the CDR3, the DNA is TGTGCCAGCAGTACCTACAGGGGGCGAGGTGAAAAACTGTTTTTT. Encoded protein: CASSTYRGRGEKLFF.

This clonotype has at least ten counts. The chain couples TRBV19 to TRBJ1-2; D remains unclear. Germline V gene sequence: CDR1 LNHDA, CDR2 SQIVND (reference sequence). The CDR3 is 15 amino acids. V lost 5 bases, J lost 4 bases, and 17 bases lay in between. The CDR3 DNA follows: TGTGCCAGTAGTTTCCGGATATCAGTCCCCTATGGCTACACCTTC. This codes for CASSFRISVPYGYTF. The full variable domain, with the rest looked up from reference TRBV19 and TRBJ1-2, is DGGITQSPKYLFRKEGQNVTLSCEQNLNHDAMYWYRQDPGQGLRLIYYSQIVNDFQKGDIAEGYSVSREKKESFPLTVTSAQKNPTAFYLCASSFRISVPYGYTFGSGTRLTVV.

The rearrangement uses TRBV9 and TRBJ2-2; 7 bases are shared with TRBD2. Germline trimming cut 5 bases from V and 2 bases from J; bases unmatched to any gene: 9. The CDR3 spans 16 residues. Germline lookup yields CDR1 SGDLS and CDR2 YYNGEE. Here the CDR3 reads CASRKGLVENTGELFF. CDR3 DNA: TGTGCCAGCAGGAAAGGACTAGTTGAAAACACCGGGGAGCTGTTTTTT.

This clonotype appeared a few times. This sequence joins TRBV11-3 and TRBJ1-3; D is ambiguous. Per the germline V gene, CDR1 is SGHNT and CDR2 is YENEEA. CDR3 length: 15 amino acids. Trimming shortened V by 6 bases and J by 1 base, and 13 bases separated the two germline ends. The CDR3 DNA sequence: TGTGCCAGCAGACCAGAGCCCGCTTCTGGAAACACCATATATTTT. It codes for CASRPEPASGNTIYF.

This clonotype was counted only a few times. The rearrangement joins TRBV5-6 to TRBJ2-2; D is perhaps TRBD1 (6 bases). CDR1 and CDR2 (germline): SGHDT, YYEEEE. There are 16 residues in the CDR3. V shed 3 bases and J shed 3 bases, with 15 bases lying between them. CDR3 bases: TGTGCCAGCAGCTCGGGACATCTCACCTACACCGGGGAGCTGTTTTTT. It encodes CASSSGHLTYTGELFF.

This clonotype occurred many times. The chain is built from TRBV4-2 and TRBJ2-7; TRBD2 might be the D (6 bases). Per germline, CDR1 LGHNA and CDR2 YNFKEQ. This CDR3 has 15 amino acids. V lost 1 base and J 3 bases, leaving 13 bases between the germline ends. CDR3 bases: TGTGCCAGCAGCCAAGTATCGGGGGTGGTCTACGAGCAGTACTTC. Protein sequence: CASSQVSGVVYEQYF.

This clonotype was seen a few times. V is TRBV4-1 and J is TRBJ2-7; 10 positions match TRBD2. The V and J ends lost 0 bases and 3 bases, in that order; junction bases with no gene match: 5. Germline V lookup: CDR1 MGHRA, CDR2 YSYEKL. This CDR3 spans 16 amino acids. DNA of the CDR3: TGCGCCAGCAGCCAAGAAGTACTAGCGGGAAGCTACGAGCAGTACTTC. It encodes CASSQEVLAGSYEQYF.

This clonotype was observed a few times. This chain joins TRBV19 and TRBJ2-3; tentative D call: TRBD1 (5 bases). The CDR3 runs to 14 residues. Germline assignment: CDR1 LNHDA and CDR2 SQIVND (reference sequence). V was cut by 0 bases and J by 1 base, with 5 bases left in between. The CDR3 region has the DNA TGTGCCAGTAGTATAGAAGGGGGCACAGATACGCAGTATTTT. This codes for CASSIEGGTDTQYF.

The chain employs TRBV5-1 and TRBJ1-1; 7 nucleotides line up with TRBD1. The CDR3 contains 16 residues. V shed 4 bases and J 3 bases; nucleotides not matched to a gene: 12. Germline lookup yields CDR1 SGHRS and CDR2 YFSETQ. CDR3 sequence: CASSPFPRGIHTEAFF. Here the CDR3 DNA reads TGCGCCAGCAGCCCGTTCCCCAGGGGGATACACACTGAAGCTTTCTTT. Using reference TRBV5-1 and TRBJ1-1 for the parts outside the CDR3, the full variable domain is KAGVTQTPRYLIKTRGQQVTLSCSPISGHRSVSWYQQTPGQGLQFLFEYFSETQRNKGNFPGRFSGRQFSNSRSEMNVSTLELGDSALYLCASSPFPRGIHTEAFFGQGTRLTVV.

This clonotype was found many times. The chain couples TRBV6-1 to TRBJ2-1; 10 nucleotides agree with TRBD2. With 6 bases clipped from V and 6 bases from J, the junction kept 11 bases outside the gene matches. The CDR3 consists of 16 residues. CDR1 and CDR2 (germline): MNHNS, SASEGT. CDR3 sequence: CASRPRTSGSTNEQFF. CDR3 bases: TGTGCCAGCAGACCCAGGACTAGCGGAAGTACCAATGAGCAGTTCTTC.

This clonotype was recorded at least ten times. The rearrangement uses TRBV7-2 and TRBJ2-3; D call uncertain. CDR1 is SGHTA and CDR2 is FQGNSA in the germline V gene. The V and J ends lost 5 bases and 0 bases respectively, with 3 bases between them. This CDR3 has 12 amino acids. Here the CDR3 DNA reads TGTGCCAGCAGCCTTAGCACAGATACGCAGTATTTT. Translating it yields CASSLSTDTQYF.

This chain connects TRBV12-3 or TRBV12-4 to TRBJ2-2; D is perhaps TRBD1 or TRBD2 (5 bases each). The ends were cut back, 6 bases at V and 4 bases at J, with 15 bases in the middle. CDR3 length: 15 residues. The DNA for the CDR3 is TGTGCCAGCAGCCCCCTCACCGGGACCACCGGGGAGCTGTTTTTT. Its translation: CASSPLTGTTGELFF.

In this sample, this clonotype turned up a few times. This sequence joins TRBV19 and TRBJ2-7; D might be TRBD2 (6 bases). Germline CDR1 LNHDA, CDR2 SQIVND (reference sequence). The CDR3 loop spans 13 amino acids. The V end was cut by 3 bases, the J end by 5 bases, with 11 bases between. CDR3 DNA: TGTGCCAGTAGTATCCCGGGGGTCCACGAGCAGTACTTC. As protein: CASSIPGVHEQYF.

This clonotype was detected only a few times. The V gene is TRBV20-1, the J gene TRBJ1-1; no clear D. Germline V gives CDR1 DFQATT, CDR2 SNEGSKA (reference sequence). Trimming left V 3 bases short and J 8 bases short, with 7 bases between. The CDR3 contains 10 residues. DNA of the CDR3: TGCAGTGCTAGGGAGGCGGAAGCTTTCTTT. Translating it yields CSAREAEAFF.

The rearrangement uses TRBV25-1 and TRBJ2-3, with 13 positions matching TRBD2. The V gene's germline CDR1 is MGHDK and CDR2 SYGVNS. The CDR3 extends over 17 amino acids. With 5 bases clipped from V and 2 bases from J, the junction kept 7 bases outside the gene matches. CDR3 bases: TGTGCCAGCAGTCTCGGACTAGCGGGAGCAGACACAGATACGCAGTATTTT. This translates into CASSLGLAGADTDTQYF.

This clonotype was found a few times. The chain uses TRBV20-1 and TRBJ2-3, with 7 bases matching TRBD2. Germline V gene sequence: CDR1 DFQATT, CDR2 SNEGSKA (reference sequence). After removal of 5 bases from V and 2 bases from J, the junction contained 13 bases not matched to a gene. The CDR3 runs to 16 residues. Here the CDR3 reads CSAPPRLAVNTDTQYF. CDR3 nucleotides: TGCAGTGCTCCCCCTAGACTAGCAGTGAACACAGATACGCAGTATTTT.

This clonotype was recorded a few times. CDR3 nucleotides: TGCAGCGACCAACGCGGGGGGGCAACTAATGAAAAACTGTTTTTT. Its translation: CSDQRGGATNEKLFF. The chain links TRBV29-1 to TRBJ1-4; D is perhaps TRBD1 (5 bases). The V and J ends lost 7 bases and 0 bases respectively, with 15 bases between them. CDR1 is SQVTM, CDR2 ANQGSEA, per germline. The CDR3 consists of 15 residues.

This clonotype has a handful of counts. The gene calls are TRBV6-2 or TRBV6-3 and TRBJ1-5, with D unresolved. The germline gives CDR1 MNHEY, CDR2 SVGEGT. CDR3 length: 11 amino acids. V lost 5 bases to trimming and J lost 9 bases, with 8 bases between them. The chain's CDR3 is CASSQGSPQHF. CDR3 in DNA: TGTGCCAGCAGTCAAGGGTCGCCCCAGCATTTT.

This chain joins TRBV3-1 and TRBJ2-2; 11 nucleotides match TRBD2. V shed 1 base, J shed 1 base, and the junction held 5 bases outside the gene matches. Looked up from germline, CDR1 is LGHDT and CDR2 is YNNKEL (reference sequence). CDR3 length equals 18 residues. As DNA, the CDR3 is TGTGCCAGCAGCCAAGCCGGACTAGCGGGCCTGAACACCGGGGAGCTGTTTTTT. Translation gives CASSQAGLAGLNTGELFF.

The CDR3 sequence is CASSLDPGAGPYGYTF. DNA of the CDR3: TGTGCCAGCAGTTTAGATCCGGGGGCGGGACCCTATGGCTACACCTTC. The rearrangement links TRBV28 to TRBJ1-2; D might be TRBD1 (6 bases). CDR3 length: 16 amino acids. With 2 bases removed from V and 4 bases from J, the gap between germline ends came to 17 bases. Germline V gene data show CDR1 as MDHEN and CDR2 as SYDVKM.